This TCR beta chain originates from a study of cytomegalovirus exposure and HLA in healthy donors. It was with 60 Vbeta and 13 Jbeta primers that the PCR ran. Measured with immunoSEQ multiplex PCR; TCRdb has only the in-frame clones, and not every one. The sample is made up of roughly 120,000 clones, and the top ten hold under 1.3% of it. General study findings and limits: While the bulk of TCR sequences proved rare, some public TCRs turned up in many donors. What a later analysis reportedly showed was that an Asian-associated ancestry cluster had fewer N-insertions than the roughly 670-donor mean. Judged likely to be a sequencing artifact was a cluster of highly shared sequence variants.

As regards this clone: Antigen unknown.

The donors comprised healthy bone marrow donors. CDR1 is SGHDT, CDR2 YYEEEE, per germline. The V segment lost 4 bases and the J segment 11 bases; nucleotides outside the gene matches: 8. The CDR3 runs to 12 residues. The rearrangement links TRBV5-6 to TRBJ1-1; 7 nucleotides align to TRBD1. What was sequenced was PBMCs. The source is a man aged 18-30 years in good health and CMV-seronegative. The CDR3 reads CASSEGTEDAFF. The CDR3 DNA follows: TGTGCCAGCAGCGAGGGGACAGAGGACGCTTTCTTT.